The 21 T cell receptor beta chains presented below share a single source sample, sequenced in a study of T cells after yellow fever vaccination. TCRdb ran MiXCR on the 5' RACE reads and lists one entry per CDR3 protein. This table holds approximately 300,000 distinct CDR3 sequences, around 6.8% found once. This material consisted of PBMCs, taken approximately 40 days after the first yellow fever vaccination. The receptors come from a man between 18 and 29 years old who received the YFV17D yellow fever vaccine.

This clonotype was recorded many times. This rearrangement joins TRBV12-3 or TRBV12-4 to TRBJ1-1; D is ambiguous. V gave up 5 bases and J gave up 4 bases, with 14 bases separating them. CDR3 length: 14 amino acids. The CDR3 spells CASSLVGRGTEAFF. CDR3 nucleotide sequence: TGTGCCAGCAGTCTCGTGGGGAGAGGCACTGAAGCTTTCTTT.

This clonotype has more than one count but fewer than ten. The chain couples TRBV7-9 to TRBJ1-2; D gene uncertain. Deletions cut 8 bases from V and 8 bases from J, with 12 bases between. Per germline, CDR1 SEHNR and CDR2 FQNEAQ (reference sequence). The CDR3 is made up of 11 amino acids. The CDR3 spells CASRKGLGYTF. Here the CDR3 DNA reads TGTGCCAGCCGTAAAGGGCTGGGCTACACCTTC.

The CDR3 DNA reads as TGTGCCAGCAGTTACTCGATGGTCGGGGACGAGCAGTACTTC. Translation gives CASSYSMVGDEQYF. This chain joins TRBV6-5 and TRBJ2-7, with TRBD2 as a possible D gene (5 bases). Germline CDR1 and CDR2: MNHEY and SVGAGI. The CDR3 extends over 14 amino acids. V dropped 0 bases and J dropped 5 bases, with 11 bases sitting between them.

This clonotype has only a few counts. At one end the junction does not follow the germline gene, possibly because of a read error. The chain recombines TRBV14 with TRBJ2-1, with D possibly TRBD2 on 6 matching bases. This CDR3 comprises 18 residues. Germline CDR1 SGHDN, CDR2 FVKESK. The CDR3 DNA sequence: TGTGCCAGCAGTCAAGACGTGGGGTGGGGACTTCTTGACAATGAGCAGTTCTTC. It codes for CASSQDVGWGLLDNEQFF.

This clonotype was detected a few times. The CDR3 bases are TGTGCCAGCAGCTTATCACCCCAGGAGCAGTACGTC. Protein product: CASSLSPQEQYV. The chain recombines TRBV7-9 with TRBJ2-7; D not certain. The V end was cut by 2 bases, the J end by 7 bases, with 9 bases between. In germline, CDR1 is SEHNR, CDR2 FQNEAQ (reference sequence). The CDR3 extends over 12 amino acids.

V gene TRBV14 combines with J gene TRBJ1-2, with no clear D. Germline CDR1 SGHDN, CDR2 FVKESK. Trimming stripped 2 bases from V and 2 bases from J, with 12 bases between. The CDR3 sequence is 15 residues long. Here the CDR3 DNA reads TGTGCCAGCAGCCAAAGCTTAATAGGAAACTATGGCTACACCTTC. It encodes CASSQSLIGNYGYTF.

CDR3 nucleotides: TGCGCCAGCAGCCAAGATGCAGTCACCCAACCCCATGGTACGCAGTATTTT. Amino acid sequence: CASSQDAVTQPHGTQYF. The chain couples TRBV4-3 to TRBJ2-3; D gene unclear. Per germline, CDR1 LGHNA and CDR2 YSLEER. V shed 0 bases and J shed 8 bases, with 21 bases lying between them. The CDR3 length is 17 residues.

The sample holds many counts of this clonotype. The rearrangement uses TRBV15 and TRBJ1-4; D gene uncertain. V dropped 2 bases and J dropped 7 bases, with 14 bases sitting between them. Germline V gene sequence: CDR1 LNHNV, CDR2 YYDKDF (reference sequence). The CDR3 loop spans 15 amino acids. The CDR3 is CATSRKRESVEKLFF. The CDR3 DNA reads TGTGCCACCAGCAGAAAACGCGAGTCTGTTGAAAAACTGTTTTTT.

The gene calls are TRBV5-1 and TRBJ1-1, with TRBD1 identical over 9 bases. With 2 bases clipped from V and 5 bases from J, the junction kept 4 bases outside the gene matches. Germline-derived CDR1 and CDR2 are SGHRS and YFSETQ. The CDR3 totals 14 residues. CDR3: CASSFTGGWTEAFF. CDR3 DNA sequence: TGCGCCAGCAGCTTCACAGGGGGCTGGACTGAAGCTTTCTTT.

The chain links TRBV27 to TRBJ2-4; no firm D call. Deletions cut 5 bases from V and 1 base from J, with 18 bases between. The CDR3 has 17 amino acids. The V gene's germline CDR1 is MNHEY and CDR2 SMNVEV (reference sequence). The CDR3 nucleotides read TGTGCCAGCAGTCGCCCACCCCGAGCTGGGGCCAAAAACATTCAGTACTTC. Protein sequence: CASSRPPRAGAKNIQYF.

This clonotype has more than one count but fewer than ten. This CDR3 is CASSSNNNQPQHF. As DNA, the CDR3 is TGTGCCAGCAGCTCCAACAATAATCAGCCCCAGCATTTT. This chain joins TRBV7-2 and TRBJ1-5, with D uncertain. The CDR3 runs 13 residues. CDR1 is SGHTA and CDR2 is FQGNSA in the germline V gene. Trimming shortened V by 4 bases and J by 4 bases, and 8 bases separated the two germline ends.

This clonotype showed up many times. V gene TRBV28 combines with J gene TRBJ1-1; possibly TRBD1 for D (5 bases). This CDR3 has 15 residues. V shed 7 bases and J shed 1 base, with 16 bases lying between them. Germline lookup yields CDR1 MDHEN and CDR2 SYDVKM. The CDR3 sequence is CASMPTPRENTEAFF. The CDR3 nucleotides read TGTGCCAGCATGCCCACTCCCAGGGAGAACACTGAAGCTTTCTTT.

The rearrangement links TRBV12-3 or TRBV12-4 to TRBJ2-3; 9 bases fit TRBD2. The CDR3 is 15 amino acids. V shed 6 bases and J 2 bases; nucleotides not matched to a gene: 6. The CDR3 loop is CASSRAGGDTDTQYF. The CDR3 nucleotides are TGTGCCAGCAGCCGAGCGGGGGGAGACACAGATACGCAGTATTTT.

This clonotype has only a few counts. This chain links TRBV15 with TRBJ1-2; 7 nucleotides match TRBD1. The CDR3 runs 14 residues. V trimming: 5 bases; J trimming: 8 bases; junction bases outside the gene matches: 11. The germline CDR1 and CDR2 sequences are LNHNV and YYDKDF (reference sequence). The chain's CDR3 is CATSARQGLWGYTF. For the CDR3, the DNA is TGTGCCACCAGCGCCCGACAGGGCCTGTGGGGCTACACCTTC.

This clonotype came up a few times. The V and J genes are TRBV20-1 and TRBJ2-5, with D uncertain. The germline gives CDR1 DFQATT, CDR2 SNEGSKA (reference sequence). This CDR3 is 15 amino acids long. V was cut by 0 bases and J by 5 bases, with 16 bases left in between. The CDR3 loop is CSARDSSGPGETQYF. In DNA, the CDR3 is TGCAGTGCTAGAGATTCTAGTGGACCTGGGGAGACCCAGTACTTC.

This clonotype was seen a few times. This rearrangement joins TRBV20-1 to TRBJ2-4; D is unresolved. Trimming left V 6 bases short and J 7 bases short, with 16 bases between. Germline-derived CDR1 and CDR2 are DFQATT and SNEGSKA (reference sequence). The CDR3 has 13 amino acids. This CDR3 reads CSAPPDPGNIQYF. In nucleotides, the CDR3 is TGCAGTGCCCCTCCGGACCCCGGGAACATTCAGTACTTC.

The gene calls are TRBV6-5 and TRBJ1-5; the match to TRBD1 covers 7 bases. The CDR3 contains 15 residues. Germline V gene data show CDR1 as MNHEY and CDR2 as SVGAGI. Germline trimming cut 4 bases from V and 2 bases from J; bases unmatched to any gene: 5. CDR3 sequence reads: CASSSQGVGNQPQHF. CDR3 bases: TGTGCCAGCAGTTCTCAGGGGGTAGGCAATCAGCCCCAGCATTTT.

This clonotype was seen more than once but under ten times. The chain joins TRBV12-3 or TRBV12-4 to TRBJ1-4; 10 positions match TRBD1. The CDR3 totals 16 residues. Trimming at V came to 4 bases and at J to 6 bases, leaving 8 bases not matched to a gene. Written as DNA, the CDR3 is TGTGCCAGCAGTTATAATAAGGGACAGGGGCATGAAAAACTGTTTTTT. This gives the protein CASSYNKGQGHEKLFF.

CDR3 nucleotide sequence: TGTGCCAGCAGCATCAGGGGGCGCTTCGGGGAGCAGTACTTC. Amino acids: CASSIRGRFGEQYF. The chain joins TRBV6-1 to TRBJ2-7, with 8 bases lining up with TRBD1. Germline V gene lookup returns CDR1 MNHNS and CDR2 SASEGT. The CDR3 has 14 amino acids. The V segment lost 6 bases and the J segment 7 bases; nucleotides outside the gene matches: 11.

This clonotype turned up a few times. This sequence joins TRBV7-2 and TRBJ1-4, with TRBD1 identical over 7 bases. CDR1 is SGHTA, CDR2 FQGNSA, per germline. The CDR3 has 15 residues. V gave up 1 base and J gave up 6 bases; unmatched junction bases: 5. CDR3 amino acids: CASSLVSGGDEKLFF. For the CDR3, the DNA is TGTGCCAGCAGCTTAGTTTCAGGGGGAGATGAAAAACTGTTTTTT.

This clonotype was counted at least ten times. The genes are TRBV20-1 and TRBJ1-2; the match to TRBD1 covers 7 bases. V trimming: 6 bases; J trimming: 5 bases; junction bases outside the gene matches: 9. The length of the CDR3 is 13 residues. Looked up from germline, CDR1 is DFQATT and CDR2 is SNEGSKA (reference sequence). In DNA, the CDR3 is TGCAGTGCCCCAACAGGGGTGGGGTATGGCTACACCTTC. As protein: CSAPTGVGYGYTF.